These 17 T cell receptor beta chains were sequenced from one sample in a study of vaccination effects on CD4 cells after COVID-19 (dated by TCRdb to between 2021 and 2023). These receptors have no identified antigens. To prepare the library, the immunoSEQ multiplex PCR assay was applied. In its TCRdb copy, this immuneACCESS table keeps in-frame sequences only and misses some clones. Where compared with another copy, unresolved V genes explain less than half of these, and the others have no known cause. This sample comprises under 80,000 clones, around 73% of them detected only once. Around 1.2% of the sample is taken by the ten largest. In the ViraFEST assay, PBMC were stimulated with viral peptide pools, and antigen-specific CD4+ T cell clonotypes were then identified by expansion using TCR sequencing. After more than nine days of culture, CD4+ T cells were isolated with the EasySep CD4+ T cell isolation kit. Each participant got two doses of an mRNA SARS-CoV-2 vaccine, either BNT162b2 or mRNA-1273.

The source was CD4+ T cells from PBMCs cultured with HCoV-229E spike peptides, collected after COVID-19 vaccination. The label giving this sample's cell subset or site can be read as: HCoV-229E spike overlapping peptide pool stimulation. These receptor sequences come from a human donor who received a COVID-19 vaccine.

The chain recombines TRBV6-5 with TRBJ1-2; no clear D gene. The CDR3 runs 13 residues. Trimming pared 0 bases from V and 6 bases from J, leaving 8 bases between. Per the germline V gene, CDR1 is MNHEY and CDR2 is SVGAGI. This chain's CDR3 is CASSYSDGNGYTF. The CDR3 DNA sequence: TGTGCCAGCAGTTACTCGGACGGGAATGGCTACACCTTC.

The chain has TRBV3-1 (or the pseudogene TRBV3-2) and TRBJ1-2; D is uncertain. With 0 bases removed from V and 8 bases from J, the gap between germline ends came to 16 bases. The V gene's germline CDR1 is LGHDT and CDR2 YNNKEL (reference sequence). The CDR3 is 15 residues long. CDR3: CASSQDYVGESGYTF. As DNA, the CDR3 is TGTGCCAGCAGCCAAGATTATGTTGGGGAATCGGGCTACACCTTC.

This chain connects TRBV6-5 to TRBJ1-4; no definite D call. This CDR3 spans 12 amino acids. Germline V CDR1 and CDR2: MNHEY, SVGAGI. V lost 2 bases and J lost 12, with 10 bases in between. CDR3 amino acids: CASSYKSSQLFF. The DNA of the CDR3 is TGTGCCAGCAGTTACAAGTCTAGTCAACTGTTTTTT.

This sequence joins TRBV7-3 and TRBJ2-2; TRBD2 matches 8 bases. CDR1 and CDR2 from the germline V gene are SGHTA and FQGTGA. The ends lost 0 bases at V and 5 bases at J; junction bases unmatched: 5. The CDR3 consists of 16 residues. The CDR3 spells CASSLTSGTITGELFF. CDR3 DNA: TGTGCCAGCAGCTTAACTAGCGGGACGATAACCGGGGAGCTGTTTTTT.

This clone has just a few counts. The gene calls are TRBV7-3 and TRBJ2-2, with 9 nucleotides matching TRBD1. This CDR3 comprises 16 residues. Trimming at V came to 5 bases and at J to 2 bases, leaving 6 bases not matched to a gene. CDR1 and CDR2 (germline): SGHTA, FQGTGA. The chain's CDR3 is CASSPLTGGNTGELFF. The CDR3 DNA sequence: TGTGCCAGCAGCCCTTTGACAGGGGGAAACACCGGGGAGCTGTTTTTT.

This sequence joins TRBV3-1 (or the pseudogene TRBV3-2) and TRBJ2-2; D not resolved. V lost 0 bases to trimming and J lost 4 bases, with 15 bases between them. Germline V lookup: CDR1 LGHDT, CDR2 YNNKEL (reference sequence). The CDR3 has 17 residues. CDR3 loop: CASSQDFGPELTGELFF. Written as DNA, the CDR3 is TGTGCCAGCAGCCAAGACTTCGGACCCGAGCTCACCGGGGAGCTGTTTTTT.

This sequence joins TRBV18 and TRBJ2-1, with 7 bases aligning to TRBD2. This CDR3 has 16 residues. CDR1 and CDR2 (germline): KGHSH, LQKENI. Trimming cost V 2 bases and J 3 bases; bases outside gene matches: 7. The CDR3 coding sequence is TGTGCCAGCTCACCAATCCCCAGCGGGGTCTACAATGAGCAGTTCTTC. Residues: CASSPIPSGVYNEQFF.

J is TRBJ1-3 and V is TRBV3-1 (or the pseudogene TRBV3-2); D is ambiguous. V was shortened by 8 bases and J by 5 bases, with 16 bases between the two germline ends. The germline V gene has CDR1 LGHDT and CDR2 YNNKEL (reference sequence). The CDR3 extends over 14 amino acids. This CDR3 is CASEPSTGRNTIYF. The CDR3 DNA sequence: TGTGCCAGCGAGCCCTCCACGGGGAGAAACACCATATATTTT.

The chain couples TRBV19 to TRBJ1-1, with 8 nucleotides matching TRBD1. Trimming took 5 bases from V and 5 from J; bases not matched to a gene: 7. In germline, CDR1 is LNHDA, CDR2 SQIVND (reference sequence). This CDR3 comprises 14 residues. As DNA, the CDR3 is TGTGCCAGTAGTCAGGACAGGGCGAAGACTGAAGCTTTCTTT. Its translation is CASSQDRAKTEAFF.

The V and J genes are TRBV19 and TRBJ2-2; unclear D gene. V lost 1 base and J 4 bases, leaving 10 bases between the germline ends. Germline V lookup: CDR1 LNHDA, CDR2 SQIVND (reference sequence). This CDR3 comprises 15 residues. The CDR3 protein is CASSIVFGGTGELFF. CDR3 in DNA: TGTGCCAGTAGTATAGTCTTTGGCGGCACCGGGGAGCTGTTTTTT.

The chain carries TRBV19 and TRBJ2-1, with D possibly matching TRBD1 (6 bases). V lost 9 bases and J lost 9, with 12 bases in between. The length of the CDR3 is 11 residues. Germline loops: CDR1 LNHDA, CDR2 SQIVND (reference sequence). In nucleotides, the CDR3 is TGTGCCAGCCAAGACAGGACTGAGCAGTTCTTC. This codes for CASQDRTEQFF.

This clone was seen more than once but under ten times. The J gene is TRBJ2-7, the V gene TRBV5-1; 7 bases are shared with TRBD2. This CDR3 has 14 amino acids. The V gene's germline CDR1 is SGHRS and CDR2 YFSETQ. Unmatched junction bases numbered 6, after V lost 0 bases and J lost 6 bases. The CDR3 DNA reads TGCGCCAGCAGCTTGGAGGGGAGGGAGGGCGAGCAGTACGTC. Its translation: CASSLEGREGEQYV.

The chain joins TRBV19 to TRBJ1-5, with D possibly matching TRBD1 (6 bases). Germline CDR1 and CDR2: LNHDA and SQIVND (reference sequence). Deletions cut 3 bases from V and 4 bases from J, with 13 bases between. The CDR3 has 15 amino acids. The CDR3 reads CASSIRGAKNQPQHF. Here the CDR3 DNA reads TGTGCCAGTAGTATTCGGGGGGCTAAGAATCAGCCCCAGCATTTT. Based on the CDR3 plus reference TRBV19 and TRBJ1-5, the full variable domain is DGGITQSPKYLFRKEGQNVTLSCEQNLNHDAMYWYRQDPGQGLRLIYYSQIVNDFQKGDIAEGYSVSREKKESFPLTVTSAQKNPTAFYLCASSIRGAKNQPQHFGDGTRLSIL.

The rearrangement links TRBV29-1 to TRBJ1-2; 7 bases fit TRBD1. The CDR3 runs to 12 residues. Germline-derived CDR1 and CDR2 are SQVTM and ANQGSEA. V dropped 3 bases and J dropped 8; count of bases not matched to a gene: 6. DNA for the CDR3: TGCAGCGTTGAGCCAGGGGGGGAAGGCTACACCTTC. This sequence encodes CSVEPGGEGYTF.

The chain carries TRBV5-5 and TRBJ1-5, with D unclear. Trimming pared 0 bases from V and 1 base from J, leaving 8 bases between. CDR3 length: 15 residues. Germline CDR1 reads SGHKS; CDR2 reads YYEKEE (reference sequence). CDR3 residues: CASSLGQVSNQPQHF. In nucleotides, the CDR3 is TGTGCCAGCAGCTTGGGACAAGTGAGCAATCAGCCCCAGCATTTT.

This chain connects TRBV18 to TRBJ1-6; 7 positions match TRBD1. Germline CDR1 and CDR2: KGHSH and LQKENI. J was trimmed by 8 bases and V by 4 bases; bases with no gene match: 5. CDR3 length: 14 amino acids. The CDR3 here is CASSQRQGDSPLHF. The CDR3 DNA reads TGTGCCAGCTCACAAAGGCAGGGGGATTCACCCCTCCACTTT.

The V call is TRBV25-1, the J call TRBJ2-6, with D possibly being TRBD2 (5 bases). The germline V gene encodes CDR1 MGHDK and CDR2 SYGVNS. Trimming stripped 6 bases from V and 2 bases from J, with 11 bases between. This CDR3 has 15 amino acids. CDR3 protein: CASRYAGAGANVLTF. The CDR3 region has the DNA TGTGCCAGCAGATACGCCGGGGCTGGGGCCAACGTCCTGACTTTC. The full variable domain, rest sourced from reference TRBV25-1 and TRBJ2-6, is EADIYQTPRYLVIGTGKKITLECSQTMGHDKMYWYQQDPGMELHLIHYSYGVNSTEKGDLSSESTVSRIRTEHFPLTLESARPSHTSQYLCASRYAGAGANVLTFGAGSRLTVL.